These 32 T cell receptor beta chains were all obtained from the same sample, sequenced in a study of cytotoxic CD8 clonotypes in ibrutinib-treated CLL. The assay was immunoSEQ multiplex PCR, and TCRdb's table has in-frame clones only and misses some. The sample has 150,000 to 250,000 clones; over 60% are singletons. The input for sequencing was PBMCs, taken after 24 months of ibrutinib treatment. Source of these receptors: a human donor with chronic lymphocytic leukemia.

V is TRBV10-1 and J is TRBJ1-1; the D gene is possibly TRBD1 (5 bases). V gave up 6 bases and J gave up 10 bases, with 15 bases separating them. The CDR3 runs to 12 residues. Germline loops: CDR1 WNHNN, CDR2 SYGVQD (reference sequence). CDR3 sequence reads: CASSGGERGAFF. The CDR3 DNA follows: TGCGCCAGCAGCGGGGGGGAAAGAGGAGCTTTCTTT.

This clone was observed a few times. This chain connects TRBV6-4 to TRBJ1-1; a weak D match, TRBD1 (6 bases). Trimming stripped 7 bases from V and 7 bases from J, with 10 bases between. Germline assignment: CDR1 MRHNA and CDR2 SNTAGT. The CDR3 has 11 residues. The CDR3 loop is CASKGHHEAFF. The CDR3 DNA sequence: TGTGCCAGCAAGGGACACCATGAAGCTTTCTTT.

This clone appeared a single time. This chain connects TRBV6-5 to TRBJ1-5, with TRBD1 matching 12 bases. The CDR3 loop spans 15 amino acids. The ends lost 5 bases at V and 9 bases at J; junction bases unmatched: 8. Germline-derived CDR1 and CDR2 are MNHEY and SVGAGI. CDR3 coding DNA: TGTGCCAGCAGTCGATCGGGACAGGGGGCTGGGCCCCAGCATTTT. Encoded protein: CASSRSGQGAGPQHF.

The gene calls are TRBV7-2 and TRBJ2-7; 8 bases match TRBD2. Germline-derived CDR1 and CDR2 are SGHTA and FQGNSA. Trimming removed 7 bases from V and 2 bases from J; junction bases left unmatched: 7. The CDR3 extends over 14 amino acids. The CDR3 here is CASNPAGAAYEQYF. CDR3 sequence (DNA): TGTGCCAGCAACCCAGCGGGAGCAGCCTACGAGCAGTACTTC. The variable domain in full, with the rest retrieved from reference TRBV7-2 and TRBJ2-7, is GAGVSQSPSNKVTEKGKDVELRCDPISGHTALYWYRQSLGQGLEFLIYFQGNSAPDKSGLPSDRFSAERTGGSVSTLTIQRTQQEDSAVYLCASNPAGAAYEQYFGPGTRLTVT.

This clone was observed a few times. The V call is TRBV10-1, the J call TRBJ2-2; D uncertain. With 3 bases removed from V and 6 bases from J, the gap between germline ends came to 2 bases. The germline V gene encodes CDR1 WNHNN and CDR2 SYGVQD (reference sequence). The CDR3 consists of 11 residues. CDR3 region: CASSDPGELFF. The CDR3 DNA is TGCGCCAGCAGTGATCCCGGGGAGCTGTTTTTT.

The rearrangement joins TRBV5-6 to TRBJ2-3, with 7 bases identical to TRBD1. The junction had 11 bases not matched to a gene; V was cut back by 4 bases and J by 6 bases. Germline CDR1 and CDR2: SGHDT and YYEEEE. CDR3 length equals 15 residues. CDR3 sequence: CASSEINRGRDTQYF. CDR3 nucleotide sequence: TGTGCCAGCAGCGAGATTAACAGGGGACGGGATACGCAGTATTTT.

The chain employs TRBV9 and TRBJ2-1; the match to TRBD2 covers 7 bases. V lost 3 bases, J lost 3 bases, and 6 bases stayed unmatched. Germline loops: CDR1 SGDLS, CDR2 YYNGEE. The CDR3 contains 15 residues. As DNA, the CDR3 is TGTGCCAGCAGCGCCCGGGACTACGTCTACAATGAGCAGTTCTTC. Its protein product is CASSARDYVYNEQFF.

The chain uses TRBV30 and TRBJ1-3; D remains unclear. The CDR3 spans 13 residues. In germline, CDR1 is GTSNPN, CDR2 SVGIG (reference sequence). Trimming pared 5 bases from V and 0 bases from J, leaving 8 bases between. The CDR3 is CAWGRISGNTIYF. The CDR3 DNA reads TGTGCCTGGGGGCGGATCTCTGGAAACACCATATATTTT.

The V call is TRBV5-6, the J call TRBJ1-2; 9 bases match TRBD1. Germline assignment: CDR1 SGHDT and CDR2 YYEEEE. V lost 0 bases to trimming and J lost 8 bases; unmatched junction nucleotides: 8. This CDR3 is 15 amino acids long. The CDR3 reads CASSLVRDRARGYTF. The DNA of the CDR3 is TGTGCCAGCAGCTTGGTTCGGGACAGGGCGCGGGGCTACACCTTC.

This chain connects TRBV28 to TRBJ2-1; TRBD1 matches at 11 bases. Germline V gene data show CDR1 as MDHEN and CDR2 as SYDVKM. The CDR3 length is 16 residues. The junction had 9 bases not matched to a gene; V was cut back by 2 bases and J by 9 bases. The CDR3 here is CASSLVNPGQGVEQFF. CDR3 bases: TGTGCCAGCAGTTTAGTCAATCCGGGACAGGGGGTTGAGCAGTTCTTC.

In this sample, this clone turned up a few times. This rearrangement joins TRBV5-1 to TRBJ2-7, with 9 positions matching TRBD2. Germline V gene sequence: CDR1 SGHRS, CDR2 YFSETQ. The CDR3 extends over 14 amino acids. With V trimmed by 4 bases and J by 2 bases, 4 bases remained unmatched. As DNA, the CDR3 is TGCGCCAGCAGCCTAGCGGGAACAGCCTACGAGCAGTACTTC. Translating gives CASSLAGTAYEQYF. The full variable domain, rest sourced from reference TRBV5-1 and TRBJ2-7, is KAGVTQTPRYLIKTRGQQVTLSCSPISGHRSVSWYQQTPGQGLQFLFEYFSETQRNKGNFPGRFSGRQFSNSRSEMNVSTLELGDSALYLCASSLAGTAYEQYFGPGTRLTVT.

This clone showed up just once. The V gene is TRBV6-5, the J gene TRBJ2-1; 9 positions match TRBD1. The CDR3 sequence is 13 residues long. Germline values: CDR1 MNHEY, CDR2 SVGAGI. After removal of 5 bases from V and 9 bases from J, the junction contained 5 bases not matched to a gene. Here the CDR3 reads CASSRTGAGEQFF. The CDR3 DNA follows: TGTGCCAGCAGTAGGACAGGGGCAGGTGAGCAGTTCTTC.

The chain is built from TRBV9 and TRBJ2-1, with D unresolved. CDR1 is SGDLS and CDR2 is YYNGEE in the germline V gene. The CDR3 extends over 14 amino acids. The germline V and J ends were trimmed by 0 bases and 7 bases, with 11 bases remaining between them. The CDR3 nucleotides are TGTGCCAGCAGCGTAGACTCCTGGTGGAATGAGCAGTTCTTC. This encodes CASSVDSWWNEQFF.

The V and J genes are TRBV18 and TRBJ2-1; maybe TRBD2 (5 bases). Germline-derived CDR1 and CDR2 are KGHSH and LQKENI. V was trimmed by 3 bases and J by 8 bases, leaving 5 bases between them. The CDR3 loop spans 11 amino acids. CDR3 coding DNA: TGTGCCAGCTCACCGAGGGATGAGCAGTTCTTC. The encoded protein is CASSPRDEQFF.

The gene calls are TRBV7-8 and TRBJ2-2, with TRBD2 identical over 10 bases. This CDR3 spans 16 amino acids. Germline values: CDR1 SGHVS, CDR2 FQNEAQ. After removal of 5 bases from V and 4 bases from J, the junction contained 7 bases not matched to a gene. DNA for the CDR3: TGTGCCAGCAGCCGGGAAAGGACTAGCGGCACCGGGGAGCTGTTTTTT. It specifies CASSRERTSGTGELFF. The full variable domain, rest sourced from reference TRBV7-8 and TRBJ2-2, is GAGVSQSPRYKVAKRGQDVALRCDPISGHVSLFWYQQALGQGPEFLTYFQNEAQLDKSGLPSDRFFAERPEGSVSTLKIQRTQQEDSAVYLCASSRERTSGTGELFFGEGSRLTVL.

The V and J genes are TRBV29-1 and TRBJ2-7; 9 nucleotides match TRBD1. This CDR3 comprises 13 residues. The germline gives CDR1 SQVTM, CDR2 ANQGSEA. Trimming removed 7 bases from V and 1 base from J; junction bases left unmatched: 5. The CDR3 DNA is TGCAGCGCCAACAGGGGGCCTTCCTACGAGCAGTACTTC. Encoded protein: CSANRGPSYEQYF.

This chain uses TRBV5-5 with TRBJ2-2, with TRBD2 identical over 7 bases. CDR1 and CDR2 from the germline V gene are SGHKS and YYEKEE (reference sequence). This CDR3 spans 16 amino acids. The J segment lost 4 bases and the V segment lost 0 bases, leaving 6 bases of the junction unmatched. The CDR3 reads CASSLVNWEGTGELFF. DNA of the CDR3: TGTGCCAGCAGCTTGGTTAATTGGGAGGGCACCGGGGAGCTGTTTTTT.

This clone has more than one count but fewer than ten. This rearrangement joins TRBV6-5 to TRBJ2-3; 14 positions match TRBD2. The trim removed 4 bases at V and 9 bases at J, leaving 3 bases unmatched. The CDR3 sequence is 14 residues long. Germline loops: CDR1 MNHEY, CDR2 SVGAGI. The CDR3 region has the DNA TGTGCCAGCAGTTTGGGACTAGCGGGAGACACGCAGTATTTT. Its translation is CASSLGLAGDTQYF.

The chain recombines TRBV20-1 with TRBJ2-5; no clear D gene. The germline gives CDR1 DFQATT, CDR2 SNEGSKA (reference sequence). Trimming stripped 0 bases from V and 7 bases from J, with 6 bases between. This CDR3 is 11 amino acids long. In DNA, the CDR3 is TGCAGTGCTAGAGATATCTGGACCCAGTACTTC. Protein: CSARDIWTQYF.

This clone occurred a few times. The chain couples TRBV9 to TRBJ1-5; D gene uncertain. Germline V lookup: CDR1 SGDLS, CDR2 YYNGEE. Trimming removed 0 bases from V and 0 bases from J, with 7 bases in between. This CDR3 has 15 amino acids. The CDR3 coding sequence is TGTGCCAGCAGCGTAGGGCAGTATAGCAATCAGCCCCAGCATTTT. Its translation: CASSVGQYSNQPQHF.

The chain employs TRBV30 and TRBJ2-5; no clear D. Germline values: CDR1 GTSNPN, CDR2 SVGIG (reference sequence). Trimming took off 0 bases at V and 1 base at J, with 9 bases between the two ends. The CDR3 spans 14 residues. CDR3 amino acids: CAWSVHRFQETQYF. CDR3 DNA sequence: TGTGCCTGGAGTGTACATCGGTTCCAAGAGACCCAGTACTTC.

This rearrangement joins TRBV30 to TRBJ2-7; D is unresolved. The germline V and J ends were trimmed by 3 bases and 4 bases, with 10 bases remaining between them. In germline, CDR1 is GTSNPN, CDR2 SVGIG (reference sequence). The CDR3 is made up of 12 amino acids. CDR3 sequence (DNA): TGTGCCTGGAGGCTGGTCGGATACGAGCAGTACTTC. Protein product: CAWRLVGYEQYF.

V gene TRBV2 combines with J gene TRBJ2-7, with 8 positions matching TRBD1. The CDR3 runs 16 residues. V lost 1 base and J lost 0; bases outside the gene matches: 5. CDR1 is SNHLY, CDR2 FYNNEI, per germline. Here the CDR3 reads CASSEGQGFYSYEQYF. The CDR3 DNA sequence: TGTGCCAGCAGTGAAGGACAGGGGTTTTACTCCTACGAGCAGTACTTC.

This chain uses TRBV12-5 with TRBJ2-1; D is ambiguous. V was shortened by 2 bases and J by 6 bases, with 5 bases between the two germline ends. The CDR3 has 12 amino acids. Germline CDR1 reads LGHNT; CDR2 reads FRNRAP. The CDR3 sequence: CASGLYFNEQFF. The DNA for the CDR3 is TGTGCTAGTGGTTTGTATTTCAATGAGCAGTTCTTC.

The rearrangement joins TRBV18 to TRBJ2-3; D remains ambiguous. In germline, CDR1 is KGHSH, CDR2 LQKENI. V lost 1 base and J 2 bases, leaving 19 bases between the germline ends. The CDR3 contains 18 residues. CDR3 sequence: CASSPLRTWKGDTDTQYF. CDR3 coding DNA: TGTGCCAGCTCACCACTGAGGACCTGGAAGGGCGACACAGATACGCAGTATTTT.

The chain employs TRBV29-1 and TRBJ2-7; possibly TRBD1 for D (6 bases). The CDR3 length is 16 residues. CDR1 is SQVTM, CDR2 ANQGSEA, per germline. V lost 1 base and J 0 bases, leaving 16 bases between the germline ends. In DNA, the CDR3 is TGCAGCGTTGAAGGCTTGGGACATGGTAGCTCCTACGAGCAGTACTTC. Protein sequence: CSVEGLGHGSSYEQYF.

V and J are TRBV14 and TRBJ1-2, with 7 bases aligning to TRBD1. The germline V gene encodes CDR1 SGHDN and CDR2 FVKESK. V shed 3 bases and J 3 bases; nucleotides not matched to a gene: 10. The CDR3 is 16 amino acids. The CDR3 region is CASSQDRTEHYYGYTF. CDR3 nucleotide sequence: TGTGCCAGCAGCCAGGACAGGACAGAGCATTACTATGGCTACACCTTC.

The gene calls are TRBV9 and TRBJ2-7, with TRBD2 identical over 9 bases. Germline values: CDR1 SGDLS, CDR2 YYNGEE. Trimming took 2 bases from V and 3 from J; bases not matched to a gene: 9. The CDR3 covers 16 residues. CDR3 residues: CASSVNTGTSSYEQYF. CDR3 DNA sequence: TGTGCCAGCAGCGTTAACACCGGGACTAGCAGCTACGAGCAGTACTTC.

The chain employs TRBV9 and TRBJ1-3; unclear D gene. V lost 0 bases and J 0 bases, leaving 7 bases between the germline ends. CDR1 SGDLS and CDR2 YYNGEE come from the germline V gene. The CDR3 is 15 amino acids. The CDR3 region is CASSVVGTSGNTIYF. The CDR3 bases are TGTGCCAGCAGCGTAGTAGGCACCTCTGGAAACACCATATATTTT.

This sequence joins TRBV5-6 and TRBJ1-1; tentative D call: TRBD1 (6 bases). V was cut by 1 base and J by 0 bases, with 13 bases left in between. Per germline, CDR1 SGHDT and CDR2 YYEEEE. The CDR3 contains 16 residues. CDR3 sequence (DNA): TGTGCCAGCAGCTTGCCGGTTGAGGGGGTGAACACTGAAGCTTTCTTT. Its translation is CASSLPVEGVNTEAFF.

This clone was detected a few times. The gene calls are TRBV25-1 and TRBJ1-2; D is unresolved. Trimming took 6 bases from V and 1 from J, leaving 15 bases between them. From germline, CDR1 is MGHDK and CDR2 SYGVNS. The CDR3 runs to 15 residues. The CDR3 region has the DNA TGTGCCAGCAGCTACGGTGGGCGAATTAACTATGGCTACACCTTC. Amino acids: CASSYGGRINYGYTF.

The V and J genes are TRBV7-6 and TRBJ2-6, with unresolved D. V dropped 1 base and J dropped 0 bases, with 10 bases sitting between them. The CDR3 has 17 residues. CDR1 is SGHVS and CDR2 is FNYEAQ in the germline V gene. The CDR3 bases are TGTGCCAGCAGCTTAGTGTCGGCAGCCTCTGGGGCCAACGTCCTGACTTTC. The encoded protein is CASSLVSAASGANVLTF.